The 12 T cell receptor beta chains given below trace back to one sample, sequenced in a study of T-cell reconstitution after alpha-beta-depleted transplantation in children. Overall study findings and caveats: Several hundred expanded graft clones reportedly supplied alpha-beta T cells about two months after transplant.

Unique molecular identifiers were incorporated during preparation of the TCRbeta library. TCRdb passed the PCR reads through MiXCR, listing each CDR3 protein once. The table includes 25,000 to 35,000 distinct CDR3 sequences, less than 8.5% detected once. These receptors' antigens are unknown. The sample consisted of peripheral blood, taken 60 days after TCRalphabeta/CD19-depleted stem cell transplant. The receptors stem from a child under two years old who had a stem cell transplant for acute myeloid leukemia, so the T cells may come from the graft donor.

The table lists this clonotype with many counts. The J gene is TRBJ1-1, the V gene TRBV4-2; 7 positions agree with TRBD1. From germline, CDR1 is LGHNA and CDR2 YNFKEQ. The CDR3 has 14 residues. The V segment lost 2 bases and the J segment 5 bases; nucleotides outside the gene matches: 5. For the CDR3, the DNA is TGTGCCAGCAGCCAACCTGACAGGGTAACTGAAGCTTTCTTT. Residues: CASSQPDRVTEAFF.

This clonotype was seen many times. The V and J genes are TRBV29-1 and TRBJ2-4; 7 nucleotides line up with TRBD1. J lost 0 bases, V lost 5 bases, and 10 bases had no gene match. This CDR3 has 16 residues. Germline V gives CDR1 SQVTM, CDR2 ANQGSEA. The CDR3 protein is CSVSGQARGAKNIQYF. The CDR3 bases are TGCAGCGTTTCCGGACAGGCTAGGGGAGCCAAAAACATTCAGTACTTC.

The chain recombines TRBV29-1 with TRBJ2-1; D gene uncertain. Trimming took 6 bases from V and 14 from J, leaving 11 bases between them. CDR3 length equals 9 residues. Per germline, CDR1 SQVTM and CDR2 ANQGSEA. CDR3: CSVWEGKFF. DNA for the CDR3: TGCAGCGTATGGGAAGGGAAGTTCTTC.

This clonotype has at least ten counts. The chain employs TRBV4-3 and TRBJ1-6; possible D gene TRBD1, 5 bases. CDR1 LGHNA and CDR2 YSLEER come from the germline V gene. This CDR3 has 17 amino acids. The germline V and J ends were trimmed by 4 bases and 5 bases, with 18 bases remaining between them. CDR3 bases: TGCGCCAGCAGCCGAGTATTTTGGGACGAGAATAATTCACCCCTCCACTTT. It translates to CASSRVFWDENNSPLHF.

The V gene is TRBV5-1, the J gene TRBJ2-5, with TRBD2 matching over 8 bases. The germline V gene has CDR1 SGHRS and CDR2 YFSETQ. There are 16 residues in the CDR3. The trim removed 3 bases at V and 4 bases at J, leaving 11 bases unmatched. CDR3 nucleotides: TGCGCCAGCAGCTCCGGGGGGGCCCCCGCCGGAGAGACCCAGTACTTC. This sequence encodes CASSSGGAPAGETQYF.

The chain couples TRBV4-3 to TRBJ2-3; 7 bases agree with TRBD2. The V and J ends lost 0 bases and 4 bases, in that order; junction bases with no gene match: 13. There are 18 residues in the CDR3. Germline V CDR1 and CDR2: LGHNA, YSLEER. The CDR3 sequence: CASSQDLPWGGRADTQYF. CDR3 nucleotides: TGCGCCAGCAGCCAAGACCTCCCTTGGGGGGGGAGGGCAGATACGCAGTATTTT.

CDR3 in DNA: TGTGCCAGCAGTTACGACAGGTCCTCCTACAATGAGCAGTTCTTC. Protein product: CASSYDRSSYNEQFF. The chain uses TRBV6-5 and TRBJ2-1; D perhaps matches TRBD1 (6 bases). This CDR3 is 15 amino acids long. Trimming removed 2 bases from V and 0 bases from J, with 8 bases in between. Germline assignment: CDR1 MNHEY and CDR2 SVGAGI.

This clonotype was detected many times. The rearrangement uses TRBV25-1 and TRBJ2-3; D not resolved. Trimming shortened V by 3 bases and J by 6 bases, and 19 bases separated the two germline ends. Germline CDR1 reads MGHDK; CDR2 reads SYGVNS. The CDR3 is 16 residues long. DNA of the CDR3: TGTGCCAGCAGTGACCCTCTTAGTCTTGGAAGGGATACGCAGTATTTT. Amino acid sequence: CASSDPLSLGRDTQYF. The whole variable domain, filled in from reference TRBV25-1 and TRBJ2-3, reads EADIYQTPRYLVIGTGKKITLECSQTMGHDKMYWYQQDPGMELHLIHYSYGVNSTEKGDLSSESTVSRIRTEHFPLTLESARPSHTSQYLCASSDPLSLGRDTQYFGPGTRLTVL.

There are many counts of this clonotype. The DNA for the CDR3 is TGTGCCAGCCTTAGTTTGCTCAATGAGCAGTTCTTC. Amino acids: CASLSLLNEQFF. J is TRBJ2-1 and V is TRBV6-2 or TRBV6-3; D is unresolved. Germline values: CDR1 MNHEY, CDR2 SVGEGT. The CDR3 covers 12 residues. Trimming pared 8 bases from V and 6 bases from J, leaving 11 bases between.

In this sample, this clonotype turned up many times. The CDR3 bases are TGTGCCAGCAGCGTATCCAGGCTCCATGGCTACACCTTC. It is translated as CASSVSRLHGYTF. The chain carries TRBV9 and TRBJ1-2; D not resolved. The germline V and J ends were trimmed by 1 base and 6 bases, with 10 bases remaining between them. The CDR3 has 13 amino acids. Per the germline V gene, CDR1 is SGDLS and CDR2 is YYNGEE.

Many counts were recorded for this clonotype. CDR3 in DNA: TGTGCCAGCAGGAGTAACACTGAAGCTTTCTTT. It yields the protein CASRSNTEAFF. This chain connects TRBV2 to TRBJ1-1, with unresolved D. The CDR3 has 11 amino acids. Germline CDR1 is SNHLY and CDR2 is FYNNEI. V lost 6 bases and J lost 2, with 4 bases in between.

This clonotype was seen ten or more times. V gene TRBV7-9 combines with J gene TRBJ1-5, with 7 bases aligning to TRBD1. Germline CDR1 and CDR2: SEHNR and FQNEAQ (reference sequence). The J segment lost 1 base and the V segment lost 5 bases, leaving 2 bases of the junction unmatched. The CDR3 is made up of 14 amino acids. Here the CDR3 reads CASSAQGSNQPQHF. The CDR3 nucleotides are TGTGCCAGCAGCGCACAGGGGAGCAATCAGCCCCAGCATTTT. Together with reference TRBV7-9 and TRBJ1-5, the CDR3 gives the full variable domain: DTGVSQNPRHKITKRGQNVTFRCDPISEHNRLYWYRQTLGQGPEFLTYFQNEAQLEKSRLLSDRFSAERPKGSFSTLEIQRTEQGDSAMYLCASSAQGSNQPQHFGDGTRLSIL.